Listed here are 21 T cell receptor beta chains from one sample, sequenced in a study of glioma-infiltrating T cells after dendritic cell vaccination. The protocol was immunoSEQ multiplex PCR, while the TCRdb copy is restricted to in-frame clones and leaves out a portion. The sample consists of roughly 83,000 clones, under 90% of them appearing once. The starting material was blood, obtained before dendritic cell vaccination. These receptors all stem from a human donor with glioblastoma.

This chain links TRBV9 with TRBJ2-1; the match to TRBD2 covers 7 bases. This CDR3 has 16 amino acids. J lost 7 bases, V lost 3 bases, and 13 bases had no gene match. Germline values: CDR1 SGDLS, CDR2 YYNGEE. The CDR3 sequence: CASSAPSGRGHNEQFF. CDR3 DNA: TGTGCCAGCAGCGCCCCTAGCGGACGCGGACATAATGAGCAGTTCTTC.

The rearrangement uses TRBV7-3 and TRBJ2-7; 13 nucleotides agree with TRBD2. Germline V gene lookup returns CDR1 SGHTA and CDR2 FQGTGA. Trimming at V came to 5 bases and at J to 6 bases, leaving 4 bases not matched to a gene. The CDR3 is 14 amino acids. The CDR3 reads CASSNGLAGAEQYF. The CDR3 nucleotides read TGTGCCAGCAGCAACGGACTAGCGGGAGCCGAGCAGTACTTC.

The CDR3 coding sequence is TGTGCCAGCAACACGGGTAACACCGGGGAGCTGTTTTTT. This gives the protein CASNTGNTGELFF. V usage is TRBV6-6 and J usage is TRBJ2-2; unclear D gene. The CDR3 spans 13 residues. Trimming left V 7 bases short and J 2 bases short, with 8 bases between. Germline loops: CDR1 MNHNY, CDR2 SVGAGI (reference sequence).

CDR3 DNA sequence: TGTGCCAGCAGTCGTAAAGGGACAGGGAGGGAGACCCAGTACTTC. Its translation is CASSRKGTGRETQYF. This chain links TRBV5-4 with TRBJ2-5; 9 positions match TRBD1. Germline V gene data show CDR1 as SGHNT and CDR2 as YYREEE (reference sequence). The CDR3 is 15 amino acids. The V segment lost 5 bases and the J segment 5 bases; nucleotides outside the gene matches: 10.

The gene calls are TRBV16 and TRBJ1-1; no definite D call. The CDR3 covers 14 residues. V lost 0 bases and J 1 base, leaving 6 bases between the germline ends. Germline V lookup: CDR1 KGHSY, CDR2 FQNENV. CDR3 sequence: CASSQSPRNTEAFF. CDR3 in DNA: TGTGCCAGCAGCCAATCTCCCCGGAACACTGAAGCTTTCTTT.

The chain combines TRBV12-5 with TRBJ1-1; TRBD1 is a possible D gene (6 bases). The CDR3 runs to 14 residues. The germline gives CDR1 LGHNT, CDR2 FRNRAP. V lost 4 bases and J 4 bases, leaving 13 bases between the germline ends. In nucleotides, the CDR3 is TGTGCTAGTGGTTCGAGGACAGAGCGCACTGAAGCTTTCTTT. Translating gives CASGSRTERTEAFF.

The rearrangement uses TRBV9 and TRBJ2-1; perhaps TRBD2 as D (6 bases). This CDR3 spans 15 amino acids. Looked up from germline, CDR1 is SGDLS and CDR2 is YYNGEE. V dropped 0 bases and J dropped 7 bases, with 14 bases sitting between them. In DNA, the CDR3 is TGTGCCAGCAGCGTAGAACCGGGAGTGACTAATGAGCAGTTCTTC. The encoded protein is CASSVEPGVTNEQFF.

Concerning this clone: Other DNA sequences from this sample encode an identical CDR3 as well. V is TRBV27 and J is TRBJ2-7; 9 bases match TRBD1. The CDR3 consists of 14 residues. With V trimmed by 5 bases and J by 1 base, 3 bases remained unmatched. The germline CDR1 and CDR2 sequences are MNHEY and SMNVEV (reference sequence). The CDR3 loop reads CASSGQGSSYEQYF. In nucleotides, the CDR3 is TGTGCCAGCAGTGGACAGGGGTCATCCTACGAGCAGTACTTC.

Turning to this clone: One junction end disagrees with the germline gene, perhaps due to a read error. The chain employs TRBV5-1 and TRBJ2-7, with D possibly matching TRBD2 (5 bases). Germline CDR1 SGHRS, CDR2 YFSETQ. This CDR3 comprises 13 residues. The CDR3 protein is CASSEENTGSPNF. The CDR3 nucleotides read TGCGCCAGCAGCGAAGAAAACACGGGATCCCCGAACTTC.

The chain employs TRBV14 and TRBJ2-2; possible D gene TRBD1, 6 bases. Germline CDR1 reads SGHDN; CDR2 reads FVKESK. The CDR3 has 16 amino acids. Trimming cost V 1 base and J 1 base, with 10 bases left between them. CDR3 sequence: CASSQGQGKNTGELFF. The CDR3 region has the DNA TGTGCCAGCAGCCAAGGGCAGGGGAAGAACACCGGGGAGCTGTTTTTT.

This rearrangement joins TRBV28 to TRBJ2-7, with D possibly TRBD1 on 5 matching bases. The CDR3 covers 15 residues. Germline V gene data show CDR1 as MDHEN and CDR2 as SYDVKM. The V end was cut by 1 base, the J end by 2 bases, with 12 bases between. The CDR3 reads CASSLSGQGTYEQYF. For the CDR3, the DNA is TGTGCCAGCAGTTTATCCGGGCAGGGAACCTACGAGCAGTACTTC. Full variable domain (remainder filled in from reference TRBV28 and TRBJ2-7): DVKVTQSSRYLVKRTGEKVFLECVQDMDHENMFWYRQDPGLGLRLIYFSYDVKMKEKGDIPEGYSVSREKKERFSLILESASTNQTSMYLCASSLSGQGTYEQYFGPGTRLTVT.

The DNA of the CDR3 is TGTGCCAGCCGTATACGGGGGGATGCGTATTGGAACATTCAGTACTTC. Protein: CASRIRGDAYWNIQYF. V and J are TRBV28 and TRBJ2-4, with TRBD2 matching over 7 bases. V trimming: 8 bases; J trimming: 7 bases; junction bases outside the gene matches: 17. CDR3 length: 16 amino acids. The germline CDR1 and CDR2 sequences are MDHEN and SYDVKM.

V and J are TRBV5-1 and TRBJ2-5, with D perhaps TRBD1 (6 bases). Trimming shortened V by 3 bases and J by 2 bases, and 8 bases separated the two germline ends. The CDR3 has 13 residues. Germline V gene lookup returns CDR1 SGHRS and CDR2 YFSETQ. CDR3 sequence reads: CASSWDTQETQYF. The CDR3 DNA reads TGCGCCAGCAGCTGGGACACGCAAGAGACCCAGTACTTC.

The rearrangement uses TRBV25-1 and TRBJ2-5; maybe TRBD1 (6 bases). Trimming removed 3 bases from V and 5 bases from J, with 10 bases in between. Per germline, CDR1 MGHDK and CDR2 SYGVNS. The CDR3 is made up of 13 amino acids. The CDR3 spells CASSEGARETQYF. CDR3 nucleotide sequence: TGTGCCAGCAGTGAGGGGGCGCGGGAGACCCAGTACTTC.

The rearrangement links TRBV4-1 to TRBJ2-1, with 11 bases lining up with TRBD2. The CDR3 runs 16 residues. Germline V gives CDR1 MGHRA, CDR2 YSYEKL. Losses at the gene ends were 1 base for V and 4 bases for J; bases not matched to a gene: 3. The CDR3 loop reads CASSQGLAGKYNEQFF. The CDR3 DNA is TGCGCCAGCAGCCAAGGACTAGCGGGAAAGTACAATGAGCAGTTCTTC.

This chain uses TRBV6-1 with TRBJ1-5; D is perhaps TRBD1 (6 bases). The germline V and J ends were trimmed by 5 bases and 7 bases, with 15 bases remaining between them. The CDR3 loop spans 14 amino acids. Germline loops: CDR1 MNHNS, CDR2 SASEGT. CDR3 loop: CASSLSDSYQPQHF. In DNA, the CDR3 is TGTGCCAGCAGTCTCTCGGACAGTTACCAGCCCCAGCATTTT.

The genes are TRBV28 and TRBJ1-2; maybe TRBD1 (6 bases). From germline, CDR1 is MDHEN and CDR2 SYDVKM. The CDR3 is made up of 14 amino acids. V lost 4 bases and J lost 6, with 15 bases in between. The CDR3 region is CASSSAGQNDGYTF. In DNA form, the CDR3 reads TGTGCCAGCAGTTCCGCCGGACAGAATGATGGCTACACCTTC.

This chain joins TRBV12-2 and TRBJ1-1. TRBV12-2 is a documented pseudogene. The CDR3 sequence is 17 residues long. Here the CDR3 reads CASRHTRDSLMLTEAFF. The DNA for the CDR3 is TGTGCAAGTCGTCATACCCGGGACTCTCTTATGCTCACTGAAGCTTTCTTT.

As DNA, the CDR3 is TGTGCCAGCAGCCCGACCGGGACTAAGACCTACGAGCAGTACTTC. It encodes CASSPTGTKTYEQYF. The J gene is TRBJ2-7, the V gene TRBV5-6, with TRBD2 identical over 7 bases. Germline lookup yields CDR1 SGHDT and CDR2 YYEEEE. V was clipped by 4 bases and J by 2 bases; unmatched bases: 9. The CDR3 runs to 15 residues.

The chain combines TRBV30 with TRBJ2-1, with 7 bases aligning to TRBD1. Trimming at V came to 7 bases and at J to 2 bases, leaving 8 bases not matched to a gene. Germline V gene data show CDR1 as GTSNPN and CDR2 as SVGIG (reference sequence). The CDR3 is 14 amino acids. The chain's CDR3 is CASTGARPYNEQFF. For the CDR3, the DNA is TGTGCCTCCACAGGGGCAAGACCCTACAATGAGCAGTTCTTC.

V and J are TRBV7-9 and TRBJ2-5, with TRBD2 as a possible D gene (5 bases). Germline CDR1 is SEHNR and CDR2 is FQNEAQ (reference sequence). The CDR3 covers 15 residues. Trimming left V 0 bases short and J 2 bases short, with 10 bases between. CDR3 residues: CASSLAPGGQETQYF. The CDR3 nucleotides read TGTGCCAGCAGCTTAGCGCCAGGAGGACAAGAGACCCAGTACTTC.